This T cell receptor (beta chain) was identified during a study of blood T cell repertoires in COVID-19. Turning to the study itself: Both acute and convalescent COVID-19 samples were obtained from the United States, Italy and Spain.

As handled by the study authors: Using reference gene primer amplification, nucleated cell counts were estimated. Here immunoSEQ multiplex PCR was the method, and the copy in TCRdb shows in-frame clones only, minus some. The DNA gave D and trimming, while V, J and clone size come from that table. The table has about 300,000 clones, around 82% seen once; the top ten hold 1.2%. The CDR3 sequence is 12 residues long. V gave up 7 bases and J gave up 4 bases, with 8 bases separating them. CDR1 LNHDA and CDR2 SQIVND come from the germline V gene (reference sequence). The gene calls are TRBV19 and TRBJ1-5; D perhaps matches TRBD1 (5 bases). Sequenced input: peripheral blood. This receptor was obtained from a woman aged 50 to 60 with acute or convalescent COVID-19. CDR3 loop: CASKKGNQPQHF. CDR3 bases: TGTGCCAGTAAAAAGGGGAATCAGCCCCAGCATTTT. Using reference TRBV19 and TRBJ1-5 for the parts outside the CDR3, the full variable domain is DGGITQSPKYLFRKEGQNVTLSCEQNLNHDAMYWYRQDPGQGLRLIYYSQIVNDFQKGDIAEGYSVSREKKESFPLTVTSAQKNPTAFYLCASKKGNQPQHFGDGTRLSIL.